The clone carrying this TCR beta chain was seen a few times. Thyroid ultrasound and orbital computed tomography, with clinical symptoms and serum thyroxine and TRAb, informed diagnoses. The PBMCs were sourced from fresh peripheral blood (about 10 ml). This sample stems from a study of T cells in Graves' hyperthyroidism and ophthalmopathy. Template material for amplifying TCR beta CDR3 regions consisted of RNA transcripts. TCR CDR3 regions were first amplified by RT-PCR with HTBI primers. From the multiplex PCR reads, TCRdb called clonotypes with MiXCR, one entry per CDR3 protein. This sample has roughly 500,000 distinct CDR3 sequences; approximately 25% occur once, and the top ten carry 11%. Sequenced sample: blood. The sequence came from a woman in her thirties with Graves' ophthalmopathy.

CDR3 nucleotide sequence: TGCAGCGTTGAAGTTGGACAGGGGTCTGAAGCTTTCTTT. The encoded protein is CSVEVGQGSEAFF. The chain recombines TRBV29-1 with TRBJ1-1; 9 bases line up with TRBD1. The CDR3 extends over 13 amino acids. The germline gives CDR1 SQVTM, CDR2 ANQGSEA. The junction had 3 bases not matched to a gene; V was cut back by 1 base and J by 6 bases.